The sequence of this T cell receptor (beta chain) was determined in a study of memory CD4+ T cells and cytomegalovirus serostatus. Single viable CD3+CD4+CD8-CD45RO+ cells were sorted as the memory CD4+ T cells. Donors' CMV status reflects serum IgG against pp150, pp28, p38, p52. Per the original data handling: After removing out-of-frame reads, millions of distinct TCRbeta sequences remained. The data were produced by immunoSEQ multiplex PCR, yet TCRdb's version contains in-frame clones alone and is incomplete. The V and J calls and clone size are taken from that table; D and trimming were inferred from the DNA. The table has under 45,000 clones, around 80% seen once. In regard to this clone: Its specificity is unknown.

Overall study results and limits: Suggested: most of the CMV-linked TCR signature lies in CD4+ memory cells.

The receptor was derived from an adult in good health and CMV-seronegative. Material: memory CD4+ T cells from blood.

CDR3 region: CASSSAKDSAGIYEQYF. DNA for the CDR3: TGCGCCAGCAGCTCTGCTAAGGACAGCGCTGGGATCTACGAGCAGTACTTC. The rearrangement joins TRBV5-1 to TRBJ2-7; possible D gene TRBD1, 6 bases. The V gene's germline CDR1 is SGHRS and CDR2 YFSETQ. V lost 3 bases and J 3 bases, leaving 22 bases between the germline ends. The CDR3 totals 17 residues.